Listed below are T cell receptor beta chains from one sample, sequenced in a study of blood T cell repertoires in COVID-19. Here immunoSEQ multiplex PCR was the method, and the copy in TCRdb shows in-frame clones only, minus some. Of around 170,000 clones listed, roughly four fifths are singletons. Material for sequencing was peripheral blood. Receptor source: a human donor in a cohort sampled during active COVID-19. CDR3s include the opening cysteine and the closing phenylalanine or tryptophan. D genes are given only for firm matches. Size is stated for part of the rows, as once, few or many counts, or as a class when the clone is expanded.

J gene: TRBJ2-7
clone size: NA
V gene: TRBV27
D gene: TRBD1
CDR3 DNA: TGTGCCAGCAGTTCAGGGACAGGGGGATCCGAGCAGTACTTC
CDR3 protein: CASSSGTGGSEQYF

J gene: TRBJ2-7
clone size: NA
V gene: TRBV6-5
D gene: NA
CDR3 DNA: TGTGCCAGCAGTACCCAGGGCTACGAGCAGTACTTC
CDR3 protein: CASSTQGYEQYF

J gene: TRBJ1-5
clone size: few
V gene: TRBV5-1
D gene: TRBD1
CDR3 DNA: TGCGCCAGCATCACCGACAGGGGGCGTAATCAGCCCCAGCATTTT
CDR3 protein: CASITDRGRNQPQHF

J gene: TRBJ1-4
clone size: NA
V gene: TRBV5-4
D gene: TRBD1
CDR3 DNA: TGTGCCAGCAGCCGGACAGGGGGTGCTAATGAAAAACTGTTTTTT
CDR3 protein: CASSRTGGANEKLFF

J gene: TRBJ2-7
clone size: NA
V gene: TRBV9
D gene: TRBD2
CDR3 DNA: TGTGCCAGCAGCGTAGCGGGGGTCACTAGCGGGAAGTACGAGCAGTACTTC
CDR3 protein: CASSVAGVTSGKYEQYF

J gene: TRBJ2-5
clone size: NA
V gene: TRBV7-2
D gene: TRBD2
CDR3 DNA: TGTGCCAGCAGCTTAACTAGCGGGTACCAAGAGACCCAGTACTTC
CDR3 protein: CASSLTSGYQETQYF

J gene: TRBJ1-5
clone size: NA
V gene: TRBV6-4
D gene: NA
CDR3 DNA: TGTGCCAGCAGTGACTCGAAGGGAGGGAACCCTATCTATAGCAATCAGCCCCAGCATTTT
CDR3 protein: CASSDSKGGNPIYSNQPQHF

J gene: TRBJ2-7
clone size: few
V gene: TRBV4-3
D gene: TRBD1
CDR3 DNA: TGCGCCAGCAGCACTAGACAGGGCCCCTACGAGCAGTACTTC
CDR3 protein: CASSTRQGPYEQYF

J gene: TRBJ2-7
clone size: NA
V gene: TRBV6-5
D gene: NA
CDR3 DNA: TGTGCCAGCAGGCGGGACGCTCAGAGTTCGTACGAGCAGTACTTC
CDR3 protein: CASRRDAQSSYEQYF

J gene: TRBJ2-7
clone size: few
V gene: TRBV18
D gene: NA
CDR3 DNA: TGTGCCAGCTCACCGGCCTCCTACGAGCAGTACTTC
CDR3 protein: CASSPASYEQYF

J gene: TRBJ2-3
clone size: NA
V gene: TRBV6-5
D gene: TRBD1
CDR3 DNA: TGTGCCAGCAGTTACGCGCAGGGGGCTACAGATACGCAGTATTTT
CDR3 protein: CASSYAQGATDTQYF

J gene: TRBJ2-1
clone size: NA
V gene: TRBV7-8
D gene: NA
CDR3 DNA: TGTGCCAGCAGCTTAGGGTGGGCTTACAATGAGCAGTTCTTC
CDR3 protein: CASSLGWAYNEQFF

J gene: TRBJ2-7
clone size: NA
V gene: TRBV27
D gene: TRBD1
CDR3 DNA: TGTGCCAGCAGCCCCTGGACAGGGGACGAGCAGTACTTC
CDR3 protein: CASSPWTGDEQYF

J gene: TRBJ2-1
clone size: NA
V gene: TRBV12-5
D gene: TRBD1
CDR3 DNA: TGTGCTAGTGGTTTGAAGGGGACAGGGGAGTTCTTC
CDR3 protein: CASGLKGTGEFF

J gene: TRBJ2-7
clone size: NA
V gene: TRBV5-1
D gene: TRBD1
CDR3 DNA: TGCGCCAGCAGTTACAGACAGGGCGACTACGAGCAGTACTTC
CDR3 protein: CASSYRQGDYEQYF

J gene: TRBJ1-2
clone size: NA
V gene: TRBV7-2
D gene: TRBD1
CDR3 DNA: TGTGCCAGCAGCTTAGGTGGCAGGGGGCAGACAAACTATGGCTACACCTTC
CDR3 protein: CASSLGGRGQTNYGYTF

J gene: TRBJ1-1
clone size: NA
V gene: TRBV27
D gene: NA
CDR3 DNA: TGTGCCAGCAGTTACGGGTCGGGTACTGAAGCTTTCTTT
CDR3 protein: CASSYGSGTEAFF

J gene: TRBJ1-2
clone size: NA
V gene: TRBV7-9
D gene: TRBD1
CDR3 DNA: TGTGCCAGCACCGGTCCCAACAGGGGACCCTATGGCTACACCTTC
CDR3 protein: CASTGPNRGPYGYTF

J gene: TRBJ2-7
clone size: NA
V gene: TRBV13
D gene: TRBD2
CDR3 DNA: TGTGCCAGCAGCCAAGTAGCGGGTTCTTCCTACGAGCAGTACTTC
CDR3 protein: CASSQVAGSSYEQYF

J gene: TRBJ1-5
clone size: NA
V gene: TRBV28
D gene: NA
CDR3 DNA: TGTGCCAGCAGTTTAGGCTCTGGCTACAGGGCGCCCCAGCATTTT
CDR3 protein: CASSLGSGYRAPQHF

J gene: TRBJ2-3
clone size: NA
V gene: TRBV5-1
D gene: TRBD2
CDR3 DNA: TGCGCCAGCAGCGTGGGACTAGCGGGAGGGCCTAGCACAGATACGCAGTATTTT
CDR3 protein: CASSVGLAGGPSTDTQYF

J gene: TRBJ2-1
clone size: NA
V gene: TRBV6-2/TRBV6-3
D gene: NA
CDR3 DNA: TGTGCCAGCAGCCCCCCACGTCCCGGGAATGAGCAGTTCTTC
CDR3 protein: CASSPPRPGNEQFF

J gene: TRBJ2-7
clone size: NA
V gene: TRBV5-4
D gene: TRBD1
CDR3 DNA: TGTGCCAGCAGCTTAGGGACAGGGGCCCTCTACGAGCAGTACTTC
CDR3 protein: CASSLGTGALYEQYF

J gene: TRBJ1-3
clone size: NA
V gene: TRBV19
D gene: TRBD1
CDR3 DNA: TGTGCCAGTAGTATTACCGCACAGGGGAACTCTGGAAACACCATATATTTT
CDR3 protein: CASSITAQGNSGNTIYF

J gene: TRBJ2-2
clone size: NA
V gene: TRBV24-1
D gene: NA
CDR3 DNA: TGTGCCACCAGTGATTTGGAGCCCGGGGAGCTGTTTTTT
CDR3 protein: CATSDLEPGELFF

J gene: TRBJ2-1
clone size: NA
V gene: TRBV7-3
D gene: TRBD2
CDR3 DNA: TGTGCCAGCAGCTACATAGCGGGAGAGGGGGTTGAGCAGTTCTTC
CDR3 protein: CASSYIAGEGVEQFF

J gene: TRBJ1-5
clone size: NA
V gene: TRBV15
D gene: NA
CDR3 DNA: TGTGCCACCAGCAGAGATCTGCGGGGAGGCCAGCCCCAGCATTTT
CDR3 protein: CATSRDLRGGQPQHF

J gene: TRBJ2-5
clone size: NA
V gene: TRBV7-9
D gene: NA
CDR3 DNA: TGTGCCAGCAGCTATTTCCCCTTATCAGAGACCCAGTACTTC
CDR3 protein: CASSYFPLSETQYF

J gene: TRBJ2-5
clone size: NA
V gene: TRBV10-2
D gene: TRBD2
CDR3 DNA: TGCGCCAGCCAAACTTCCCCTACTAGCGGAGAGACCCAGTACTTC
CDR3 protein: CASQTSPTSGETQYF

J gene: TRBJ1-2
clone size: NA
V gene: TRBV6-1
D gene: NA
CDR3 DNA: TGTGCCAGCAGTGAACGGTCAACTAACTATGGCTACACCTTC
CDR3 protein: CASSERSTNYGYTF

J gene: TRBJ1-5
clone size: NA
V gene: TRBV9
D gene: NA
CDR3 DNA: TGTGCCAGCAATCCAGGTCCCAGCAATCAGCCCCAGCATTTT
CDR3 protein: CASNPGPSNQPQHF

J gene: TRBJ2-7
clone size: NA
V gene: TRBV4-3
D gene: TRBD1
CDR3 DNA: TGCGCCAGCAGCCAAGAAATTTCCAGGGGGAGCGAGCAGTACTTC
CDR3 protein: CASSQEISRGSEQYF

J gene: TRBJ2-7
clone size: NA
V gene: TRBV5-1
D gene: TRBD1
CDR3 DNA: TGCGCCAGCAGCTTAGGGAGTGGGACAGAAAGATACGAGCAGTACTTC
CDR3 protein: CASSLGSGTERYEQYF

J gene: TRBJ2-1
clone size: NA
V gene: TRBV18
D gene: NA
CDR3 DNA: TGTGCCAGCTCCTGGAGCGCCAAAGGGAGCTCCTACAATGAGCAGTTCTTC
CDR3 protein: CASSWSAKGSSYNEQFF

J gene: TRBJ2-5
clone size: NA
V gene: TRBV28
D gene: TRBD2
CDR3 DNA: TGTGCCAGCGTGGGGGGGGGCCAAGAGACCCAGTACTTC
CDR3 protein: CASVGGGQETQYF

J gene: TRBJ2-7
clone size: NA
V gene: TRBV9
D gene: NA
CDR3 DNA: TGTGCCAGCAGCGTAGCGGGGGTAAACGAGCAGTACTTC
CDR3 protein: CASSVAGVNEQYF

J gene: TRBJ1-5
clone size: NA
V gene: TRBV5-1
D gene: TRBD1
CDR3 DNA: TGCGCCAGCAGCTTGTTGGGACAGCCCAATCAGCCCCAGCATTTT
CDR3 protein: CASSLLGQPNQPQHF

J gene: TRBJ2-2
clone size: once
V gene: TRBV5-4
D gene: TRBD1
CDR3 DNA: TGTGCCAGCAGCTTGGGTAGGGGGCGCGTCACCGGGGAGCTGTTTTTT
CDR3 protein: CASSLGRGRVTGELFF

J gene: TRBJ2-3
clone size: NA
V gene: TRBV27
D gene: TRBD2
CDR3 DNA: TGTGCCAGCAGTTTAAGGGGCGGGGGGGCAACCGATACGCAGTATTTT
CDR3 protein: CASSLRGGGATDTQYF

J gene: TRBJ2-5
clone size: NA
V gene: TRBV2
D gene: TRBD2
CDR3 DNA: TGTGCCAGCAGTGAAGCGGGACTAGCGCGGGGAGAGACCCAGTACTTC
CDR3 protein: CASSEAGLARGETQYF

J gene: TRBJ1-1
clone size: NA
V gene: TRBV24-1
D gene: NA
CDR3 DNA: TGTGCCACCAGTGAACGTACCGACAGGTTCAACACTGAAGCTTTCTTT
CDR3 protein: CATSERTDRFNTEAFF

J gene: TRBJ2-7
clone size: NA
V gene: TRBV6-2/TRBV6-3
D gene: NA
CDR3 DNA: TGTGCCAGCAGTTACGTCAACGAGCAGTACTTC
CDR3 protein: CASSYVNEQYF

J gene: TRBJ1-2
clone size: once
V gene: TRBV28
D gene: NA
CDR3 DNA: TGTGCCAGCAGTTTGGTCGACAGCCCCTATGGCTACACCTTC
CDR3 protein: CASSLVDSPYGYTF

J gene: TRBJ2-4
clone size: NA
V gene: TRBV7-6
D gene: TRBD2
CDR3 DNA: TGTGCCAGCAGCGAACTAGCGGGGCAATTACTAGCCAAAAACATTCAGTACTTC
CDR3 protein: CASSELAGQLLAKNIQYF

J gene: TRBJ1-2
clone size: NA
V gene: TRBV28
D gene: NA
CDR3 DNA: TGTGCCAGCAGTCTGGGGCAGGGGTACTATGGCTACACCTTC
CDR3 protein: CASSLGQGYYGYTF

J gene: TRBJ1-1
clone size: NA
V gene: TRBV4-3
D gene: NA
CDR3 DNA: TGCGCCAGCAGCCACGGGGATAGGAACACTGAAGCTTTCTTT
CDR3 protein: CASSHGDRNTEAFF

J gene: TRBJ1-2
clone size: NA
V gene: TRBV28
D gene: NA
CDR3 DNA: TGTGCCAGCAGTTTTGGACAGTCTGGCTACACCTTC
CDR3 protein: CASSFGQSGYTF

J gene: TRBJ1-6
clone size: NA
V gene: TRBV19
D gene: TRBD1
CDR3 DNA: TGTGCCAGTAGTTCCAGGGACAGGGGGCTTAGTTCACCCCTCCACTTT
CDR3 protein: CASSSRDRGLSSPLHF

J gene: TRBJ1-5
clone size: NA
V gene: TRBV18
D gene: TRBD1
CDR3 DNA: TGTGCCAGCTCACCGGACAGGACGAATCAGCCCCAGCATTTT
CDR3 protein: CASSPDRTNQPQHF

J gene: TRBJ2-1
clone size: NA
V gene: TRBV5-1
D gene: TRBD1
CDR3 DNA: TGCGCCAGCAGCACGGGACAGGGCAATGAGCAGTTCTTC
CDR3 protein: CASSTGQGNEQFF

J gene: TRBJ1-3
clone size: NA
V gene: TRBV7-2
D gene: TRBD1
CDR3 DNA: TGTGCCAGCAGCCTCAGGACAGGGGCTGGAAACACCATATATTTT
CDR3 protein: CASSLRTGAGNTIYF